The entry below gives a single T cell receptor (beta chain) sequence along with its context. The antigen remains unidentified. The entry originates in a study of T cells in tuberculosis. Study summary: In South Africa, adults with active tuberculosis were compared with IGRA-negative and latently infected IGRA-positive adolescents. PBMC were archived before or within 7 days of starting treatment.

CDR1 is SGHAT, CDR2 FQNNGV, per germline. The CDR3 has 14 residues. V lost 4 bases, J lost 5 bases, and 7 bases stayed unmatched. Time point: new active TB diagnosis, blood taken before or within 7 days of starting treatment. TCRdb's copy holds only in-frame clones and misses some; the assay was immunoSEQ multiplex PCR. The table lists tens of thousands of clones, approximately 94% of them singletons. The study, taken as a whole, reports: Active tuberculosis TCR-alpha repertoires lay closer to GMM-specific TCRs than IGRA-negative controls, suggesting clonal expansion. Smaller alpha distances in active tuberculosis partly reflected shorter CDR3-alpha lengths.

J is TRBJ2-5 and V is TRBV11-2; 7 nucleotides agree with TRBD1. This TCR was recovered from an adult with tuberculosis. The material sequenced was PBMCs, taken at tuberculosis diagnosis. In nucleotides, the CDR3 is TGTGCCAGCAGCTCGGGACAGACTTGGGAGACCCAGTACTTC. Encoded protein: CASSSGQTWETQYF.